The T cell receptor (beta chain) described here comes from a study of T cells in Graves' hyperthyroidism and ophthalmopathy. Amplified regions were TCR beta CDR3 sequences from RNA transcripts. Carried out on the TCR CDR3, a first-round RT-PCR used the HTBI primer set. In TCRdb, the multiplex PCR reads were re-called with MiXCR into one record per CDR3 protein. The table records roughly 740,000 distinct CDR3 sequences, around 15% of them present only once. The sequenced material came from blood. The sequence was collected from a man aged 18 to 29 with Graves' hyperthyroidism.

CDR3 sequence: CASSPSTIRVNIQYF. The CDR3 DNA reads as TGTGCCAGCTCACCGAGTACCATACGGGTAAACATTCAGTACTTC. This chain links TRBV18 with TRBJ2-4; D is ambiguous. The ends were cut back, 3 bases at V and 6 bases at J, with 15 bases in the middle. The CDR3 runs to 15 residues. Looked up from germline, CDR1 is KGHSH and CDR2 is LQKENI.